Following are 29 T cell receptor beta chains from one sample sequenced in a study of metastatic and nonmetastatic thyroid tumors. With MiXCR, TCRdb called clones anew from the PCR reads. The sample consists of approximately 31,000 clones, under 20% of them appearing once. Patients were all untreated before their thyroid surgery. Sequenced sample: blood. These receptor sequences come from a female donor with papillary thyroid cancer or a benign thyroid nodule (not recorded which). Some clones in this sample may be carry-over from other donors' samples.

The chain joins TRBV28 to TRBJ2-1; D ambiguous. The CDR3 sequence is 17 residues long. Germline V gene lookup returns CDR1 MDHEN and CDR2 SYDVKM. The V gene lost 6 bases and the J gene lost 3 bases, with 21 bases spanning the gap. CDR3 amino acids: CASSQVSLSALYNEQFF. The CDR3 DNA reads as TGTGCCAGCAGCCAAGTTAGTCTCTCGGCCCTCTACAATGAGCAGTTCTTC.

This clone showed up just a few times. The CDR3 DNA follows: TGTGCCAGCAGTGAAATGGAGGCGACAGGCTCCTACGAGCAGTACTTC. Protein: CASSEMEATGSYEQYF. V usage is TRBV6-1 and J usage is TRBJ2-7, with a possible D match to TRBD1 (6 bases). Between the trimmed V and J ends, which lost 2 bases and 0 bases, there was a span of 14 bases. Germline CDR1 reads MNHNS; CDR2 reads SASEGT. This CDR3 is built from 16 residues.

For this clone: A read error may explain this, as a much larger clone is one base away. The chain has TRBV19 and TRBJ2-7, with 7 nucleotides matching TRBD1. In germline, CDR1 is LNHDA, CDR2 SQIVND (reference sequence). V shed 5 bases and J 2 bases; nucleotides not matched to a gene: 9. This CDR3 comprises 15 residues. CDR3 protein: CASSPVQGSAYEQYF. As DNA, the CDR3 is TGTGCCAGTAGTCCGGTACAGGGGTCGGCCTACGAGCAGTACTTC. Full variable domain (rest looked up from reference TRBV19 and TRBJ2-7): DGGITQSPKYLFRKEGQNVTLSCEQNLNHDAMYWYRQDPGQGLRLIYYSQIVNDFQKGDIAEGYSVSREKKESFPLTVTSAQKNPTAFYLCASSPVQGSAYEQYFGPGTRLTVT.

This clone has ten or more counts. This chain connects TRBV30 to TRBJ1-1; D is possibly TRBD1 (6 bases). The CDR3 has 13 amino acids. Looked up from germline, CDR1 is GTSNPN and CDR2 is SVGIG (reference sequence). Trimming pared 2 bases from V and 7 bases from J, leaving 14 bases between. The DNA of the CDR3 is TGTGCCTGGAGTCTGGACAGCGGAGGTGAAGCTTTCTTT. This codes for CAWSLDSGGEAFF.

This clone showed up many times. The chain uses TRBV12-3 or TRBV12-4 and TRBJ1-1; a weak D match, TRBD1 (5 bases). V was cut by 3 bases and J by 1 base, with 9 bases left in between. The CDR3 spans 14 residues. The DNA for the CDR3 is TGTGCCAGCAGTTTTCGGGGCAGGAACACTGAAGCTTTCTTT. Protein product: CASSFRGRNTEAFF.

This clone has just a few counts. Possible read error: a much larger clone is one base away. This sequence joins TRBV28 and TRBJ2-1; D is undetermined. In germline, CDR1 is MDHEN, CDR2 SYDVKM. The CDR3 runs 12 residues. CDR3: CANSLDYNEQFF. The CDR3 bases are TGTGCCAACAGTCTAGACTACAATGAGCAGTTCTTC. Variable domain in full (rest from reference TRBV28 and TRBJ2-1): DVKVTQSSRYLVKRTGEKVFLECVQDMDHENMFWYRQDPGLGLRLIYFSYDVKMKEKGDIPEGYSVSREKKERFSLILESASTNQTSMYLCANSLDYNEQFFGPGTRLTVL.

This clone was seen many times. The chain recombines TRBV24-1 with TRBJ2-2, with D unresolved. Trimming pared 4 bases from V and 3 bases from J, leaving 11 bases between. Germline values: CDR1 KGHDR, CDR2 SFDVKD. There are 15 residues in the CDR3. The CDR3 DNA is TGTGCCACCAGTGACAACCTCAGAGACACCGGGGAGCTGTTTTTT. This gives the protein CATSDNLRDTGELFF.

This clone was found many times. This chain links TRBV5-8 with TRBJ2-5, with D unclear. Looked up from germline, CDR1 is SGHTS and CDR2 is YDEGEE. Between the trimmed V and J ends, which lost 0 bases and 3 bases, there was a span of 9 bases. The CDR3 extends over 14 amino acids. CDR3 sequence reads: CASSLGEREETQYF. Written as DNA, the CDR3 is TGTGCCAGCAGCTTGGGTGAGCGAGAAGAGACCCAGTACTTC. Together with reference TRBV5-8 and TRBJ2-5, the CDR3 gives the full variable domain: EAGVTQSPTHLIKTRGQQATLRCSPISGHTSVYWYQQALGLGLQFLLWYDEGEERNRGNFPPRFSGRQFPNYSSELNVNALELEDSALYLCASSLGEREETQYFGPGTRLLVL.

This clone was detected many times. This chain links TRBV6-2 or TRBV6-3 with TRBJ2-7; no clear D gene. In germline, CDR1 is MNHEY, CDR2 SVGEGT. With 2 bases removed from V and 7 bases from J, the gap between germline ends came to 9 bases. The length of the CDR3 is 12 residues. The CDR3 nucleotides are TGTGCCAGCAGTTACGAACGGTGGGAGCAGTACTTC. Protein: CASSYERWEQYF.

This clone was seen ten or more times. This sequence joins TRBV20-1 and TRBJ2-5; D unclear. The germline gives CDR1 DFQATT, CDR2 SNEGSKA (reference sequence). This CDR3 is 13 amino acids long. V lost 2 bases, J lost 0 bases, and 7 bases lay in between. Written as DNA, the CDR3 is TGCAGTGCTAGAATAAGCTACCAAGAGACCCAGTACTTC. Translation gives CSARISYQETQYF.

This clone was counted many times. The chain employs TRBV9 and TRBJ2-3; a weak D match, TRBD2 (5 bases). This CDR3 contains 15 residues. Trimming removed 0 bases at V and 2 bases at J, with 10 bases between. The germline V gene has CDR1 SGDLS and CDR2 YYNGEE. CDR3 protein: CASSVGTYDTDTQYF. The CDR3 DNA reads TGTGCCAGCAGCGTAGGGACTTACGACACAGATACGCAGTATTTT.

This clone was counted many times. The chain links TRBV20-1 to TRBJ2-3; D may be TRBD2 (5 bases). CDR3 length: 11 residues. CDR1 DFQATT and CDR2 SNEGSKA come from the germline V gene (reference sequence). V dropped 5 bases and J dropped 5 bases, with 8 bases sitting between them. CDR3 region: CSAEGGDTQYF. The CDR3 nucleotides read TGCAGTGCTGAGGGCGGAGATACGCAGTATTTT.

This clone was picked up many times. This chain connects TRBV11-3 to TRBJ2-3; 9 bases are shared with TRBD2. Germline loops: CDR1 SGHNT, CDR2 YENEEA. This CDR3 contains 16 residues. Trimming at V came to 5 bases and at J to 4 bases, leaving 10 bases not matched to a gene. The CDR3, as DNA: TGTGCCAGCAGCCACTTTTTTAGCGGGAGCCCAGATACGCAGTATTTT. Its protein is CASSHFFSGSPDTQYF.

This clone showed up just a few times. The chain uses TRBV6-2 or TRBV6-3 and TRBJ2-7; D gene unclear. The CDR3 covers 14 residues. Germline values: CDR1 MNHEY, CDR2 SVGEGT. Trimming cost V 8 bases and J 2 bases, with 16 bases left between them. The CDR3 region has the DNA TGTGCCAGCTCTGGTATTGTAAGCGCCTACGAGCAGTACTTC. Translating gives CASSGIVSAYEQYF.

This clone appeared many times. This chain uses TRBV28 with TRBJ2-1; D perhaps matches TRBD2 (6 bases). Per the germline V gene, CDR1 is MDHEN and CDR2 is SYDVKM. The CDR3 covers 13 residues. The V end lost 2 bases, the J end lost 10 bases, and 12 bases lay between the germline ends. CDR3: CASSLPGAGEQFF. CDR3 sequence (DNA): TGTGCCAGCAGTTTACCGGGAGCAGGGGAGCAGTTCTTC.

This clone was detected many times. The chain has TRBV5-1 and TRBJ1-1, with TRBD1 identical over 10 bases. Germline V gene sequence: CDR1 SGHRS, CDR2 YFSETQ. The length of the CDR3 is 14 residues. The trim removed 4 bases at V and 7 bases at J, leaving 7 bases unmatched. This CDR3 is CASSPGDRGFEAFF. In DNA, the CDR3 is TGCGCCAGCAGCCCCGGGGACAGGGGATTTGAAGCTTTCTTT. The full variable domain, in which reference TRBV5-1 and TRBJ1-1 provide the parts outside the CDR3, is KAGVTQTPRYLIKTRGQQVTLSCSPISGHRSVSWYQQTPGQGLQFLFEYFSETQRNKGNFPGRFSGRQFSNSRSEMNVSTLELGDSALYLCASSPGDRGFEAFFGQGTRLTVV.

The chain combines TRBV30 with TRBJ1-2; 11 bases are shared with TRBD1. J was trimmed by 5 bases and V by 0 bases; bases with no gene match: 5. This CDR3 has 15 amino acids. Germline assignment: CDR1 GTSNPN and CDR2 SVGIG (reference sequence). The CDR3 DNA reads as TGTGCCTGGAGTGTTGGGGGGGACAGGGGGTATGGCTACACCTTC. Translating gives CAWSVGGDRGYGYTF.

By sample fraction, this clone is medium-sized. The genes are TRBV19 and TRBJ1-2; D might be TRBD1 (6 bases). Germline V gene sequence: CDR1 LNHDA, CDR2 SQIVND (reference sequence). The CDR3 is made up of 13 amino acids. The ends were cut back, 3 bases at V and 6 bases at J, with 11 bases in the middle. The CDR3 DNA sequence: TGTGCCAGTAGTATCGGGGGCATCAATGGCTACACCTTC. It encodes CASSIGGINGYTF.

The CDR3 loop reads CASSALQGARDTQYF. CDR3 sequence (DNA): TGTGCCAGCAGTGCTCTGCAGGGGGCACGGGATACGCAGTATTTT. This sequence joins TRBV6-9 and TRBJ2-3; the match to TRBD1 covers 8 bases. The length of the CDR3 is 15 residues. Unmatched junction bases numbered 10, after V lost 5 bases and J lost 6 bases. Germline V gene lookup returns CDR1 MNHGY and CDR2 SVAAGI.

This clone was recorded a few times. V usage is TRBV10-2 and J usage is TRBJ2-3; D is perhaps TRBD2 (5 bases). There are 13 residues in the CDR3. V lost 8 bases and J 1 base, leaving 10 bases between the germline ends. Germline CDR1 and CDR2: WSHSY and SAAADI. CDR3 nucleotides: TGCGCCAGCGGAACCGGGGGCACAGATACGCAGTATTTT. Its translation is CASGTGGTDTQYF.

In its sample, this clone was seen many times. The chain joins TRBV12-3 or TRBV12-4 to TRBJ1-1; maybe TRBD1 (5 bases). There are 13 residues in the CDR3. The V end was cut by 6 bases, the J end by 5 bases, with 13 bases between. CDR3 in amino acids: CASSPGGGTEAFF. DNA of the CDR3: TGTGCCAGCAGCCCCGGGGGTGGAACTGAAGCTTTCTTT.

The gene calls are TRBV2 and TRBJ2-5; 8 positions agree with TRBD2. There are 17 residues in the CDR3. CDR1 is SNHLY and CDR2 is FYNNEI in the germline V gene. Germline trimming cut 3 bases from V and 2 bases from J; bases unmatched to any gene: 11. In DNA, the CDR3 is TGTGCCAGCAGTGAGGCTAGCGGGTGGTCCGGGCAAGAGACCCAGTACTTC. Protein product: CASSEASGWSGQETQYF.

By sample fraction, this clone is medium-sized. V usage is TRBV6-1 and J usage is TRBJ2-7; weak D call: TRBD1 (5 bases). Trimming cost V 5 bases and J 3 bases, with 8 bases left between them. The CDR3 has 12 amino acids. Germline lookup yields CDR1 MNHNS and CDR2 SASEGT. DNA of the CDR3: TGTGCCAGCAGTTCCAGGGACTACGAGCAGTACTTC. The encoded protein is CASSSRDYEQYF.

The V and J genes are TRBV4-2 and TRBJ2-3; perhaps TRBD2 as D (6 bases). There are 15 residues in the CDR3. The V gene's germline CDR1 is LGHNA and CDR2 YNFKEQ. V was trimmed by 2 bases and J by 2 bases, leaving 11 bases between them. CDR3 sequence: CASSQSGEPTDTQYF. Written as DNA, the CDR3 is TGTGCCAGCAGCCAATCGGGAGAACCCACAGATACGCAGTATTTT.

This clone showed up many times. The rearrangement uses TRBV5-1 and TRBJ2-5; tentatively, D is TRBD2 (7 bases). In germline, CDR1 is SGHRS, CDR2 YFSETQ. This CDR3 region has 15 residues. With 4 bases removed from V and 5 bases from J, the gap between germline ends came to 18 bases. CDR3 region: CASSPGGTQGETQYF. In nucleotides, the CDR3 is TGCGCCAGCAGCCCGGGGGGTACCCAGGGGGAGACCCAGTACTTC.

This clone was recorded many times. For the CDR3, the DNA is TGTGCCAGCAGTGAAAGCGCAAAGGGCTACACCTTC. Protein sequence: CASSESAKGYTF. V gene TRBV2 combines with J gene TRBJ1-2, with D unresolved. Between the trimmed V and J ends, which lost 2 bases and 8 bases, there was a span of 9 bases. CDR1 and CDR2 from the germline V gene are SNHLY and FYNNEI. The CDR3 is made up of 12 amino acids.

The V and J genes are TRBV12-3 or TRBV12-4 and TRBJ2-7, with D possibly matching TRBD2 (6 bases). V lost 3 bases, J lost 6 bases, and 6 bases lay in between. This CDR3 has 11 residues. CDR3 bases: TGTGCCAGCAGTTTGGGGGGCGAGCAGTACTTC. Encoded protein: CASSLGGEQYF.

This clone was observed a few times. The chain uses TRBV6-2 or TRBV6-3 and TRBJ1-4; D not certain. V gave up 8 bases and J gave up 5 bases, with 12 bases separating them. Germline CDR1 is MNHEY and CDR2 is SVGEGT. CDR3 length equals 13 residues. The CDR3 region has the DNA TGTGCCAGCTGCGGGTGGAAAAATGAAAAACTGTTTTTT. It specifies CASCGWKNEKLFF.

This clone was recorded a few times. A single base separates this from a much larger clone, so it may be a read error. V gene TRBV11-1 combines with J gene TRBJ2-6, with 9 bases lining up with TRBD1. The CDR3 is 16 residues long. From germline, CDR1 is SGHAT and CDR2 FQDESV (reference sequence). In nucleotides, the CDR3 is TGTGCCAGCAGCCCACGGACAGGGGTCGGGGCCAACGTCATGACTTTC. This encodes CASSPRTGVGANVMTF.